The source of this T cell receptor beta chain is a study of early T cells in non-severe SARS-CoV-2 infection. Looking at the study overall: The input, bulk RNA from unsorted whole blood, was sequenced, and chains were unpaired. Regarding the study as a whole: CD4 and private specificities were missed by VDJdb matching, which favored anti-spike CD8 responses.

Individual cDNA molecules received unique molecular identifiers. One entry per CDR3 protein, called by TCRdb with MiXCR from the 5' RACE reads. The table lists 90,000 to 120,000 distinct CDR3 sequences, 9% to 14% of them singletons. Regarding this clonotype: Its specificity is not known.

V was shortened by 2 bases and J by 4 bases, with 12 bases between the two germline ends. Germline V gene lookup returns CDR1 SEHNR and CDR2 FQNEAQ (reference sequence). The CDR3 runs 15 residues. The sequencing input was whole blood. The chain carries TRBV7-9 and TRBJ1-3, with unresolved D. The receptor was derived from an adult who was a healthcare worker with PCR-confirmed SARS-CoV-2 infection or an uninfected control (not recorded which). The CDR3 DNA is TGTGCCAGCAGCTTACTTCCACCTACGGGAAACACCATATATTTT. It codes for CASSLLPPTGNTIYF.